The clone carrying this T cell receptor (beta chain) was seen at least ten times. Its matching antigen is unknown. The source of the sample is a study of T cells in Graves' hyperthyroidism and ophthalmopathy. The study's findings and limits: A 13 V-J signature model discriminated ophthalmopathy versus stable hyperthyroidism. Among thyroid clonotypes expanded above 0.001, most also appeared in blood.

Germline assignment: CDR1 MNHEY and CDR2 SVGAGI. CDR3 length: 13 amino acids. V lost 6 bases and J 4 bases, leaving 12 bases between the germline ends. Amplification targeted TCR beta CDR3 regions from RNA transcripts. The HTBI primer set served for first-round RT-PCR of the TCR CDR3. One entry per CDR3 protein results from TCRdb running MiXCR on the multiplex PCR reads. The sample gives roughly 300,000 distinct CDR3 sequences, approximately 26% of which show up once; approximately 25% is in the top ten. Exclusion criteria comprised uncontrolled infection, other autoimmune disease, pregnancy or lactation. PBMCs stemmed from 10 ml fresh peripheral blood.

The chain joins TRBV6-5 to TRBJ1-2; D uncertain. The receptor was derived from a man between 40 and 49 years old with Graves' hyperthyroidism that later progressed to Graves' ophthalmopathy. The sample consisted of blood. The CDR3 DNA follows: TGTGCCAGCAGCTCAGGATTTCCCTATGGCTACACCTTC. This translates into CASSSGFPYGYTF.